The 16 T cell receptor beta chains listed next were all sequenced from one sample in a study of radiotherapy plus CTLA-4 blockade in lung cancer. TCRdb's table, derived via immunoSEQ multiplex PCR, lists solely in-frame clones and lacks some. In the table there are about 98,000 clones, 82% of which are singletons. The sample was peripheral blood, taken from a patient treated with radiotherapy plus ipilimumab. These receptors were obtained from a human donor with non-small cell lung cancer who had a partial response to radiotherapy plus ipilimumab.

The chain uses TRBV10-1 and TRBJ2-7; 7 bases are a match to TRBD2. CDR1 and CDR2 (germline): WNHNN, SYGVQD (reference sequence). The CDR3 loop spans 20 amino acids. With V trimmed by 8 bases and J by 3 bases, 28 bases remained unmatched. The CDR3 coding sequence is TGCGCCAGCGGTTTCACCGGGACGTATAGTCCTAGCGGATTCTTCTACGAGCAGTACTTC. This sequence encodes CASGFTGTYSPSGFFYEQYF.

The rearrangement links TRBV9 to TRBJ2-5, with 8 nucleotides matching TRBD2. The trim removed 3 bases at V and 2 bases at J, leaving 6 bases unmatched. Germline-derived CDR1 and CDR2 are SGDLS and YYNGEE. The CDR3 runs 15 residues. The chain's CDR3 is CASSATSALQETQYF. In nucleotides, the CDR3 is TGTGCCAGCAGCGCGACTAGCGCCCTGCAAGAGACCCAGTACTTC. Full variable domain (rest looked up from reference TRBV9 and TRBJ2-5): DSGVTQTPKHLITATGQRVTLRCSPRSGDLSVYWYQQSLDQGLQFLIQYYNGEERAKGNILERFSAQQFPDLHSELNLSSLELGDSALYFCASSATSALQETQYFGPGTRLLVL.

A word on this clone: No DNA is shown, since the ends of the CDR3 on it are uncertain; the CDR3 is the one TCRdb lists. V and J are TRBV21-1 and TRBJ1-5. TRBV21-1 is a pseudogene. The CDR3 is 14 amino acids in total, end residues counted. CDR3 sequence: CASIVGAGNQPQHF.

The chain is built from TRBV6-1 and TRBJ2-3; tentatively, D is TRBD2 (6 bases). V lost 7 bases and J 1 base, leaving 15 bases between the germline ends. This CDR3 comprises 15 residues. Germline V gene sequence: CDR1 MNHNS, CDR2 SASEGT. The CDR3 sequence: CASKEGGRGTDTQYF. The CDR3 region has the DNA TGTGCCAGCAAGGAGGGTGGTAGGGGCACAGATACGCAGTATTTT.

The gene calls are TRBV19 and TRBJ1-2; D unresolved. CDR1 and CDR2 (germline): LNHDA, SQIVND (reference sequence). The CDR3 spans 12 residues. Trimming left V 1 base short and J 8 bases short, with 8 bases between. The DNA of the CDR3 is TGTGCCAGTAGTATAGCGGAGAGGGGCTACACCTTC. Its protein is CASSIAERGYTF.

This sequence joins TRBV5-1 and TRBJ2-7; TRBD1 matches at 9 bases. Germline-derived CDR1 and CDR2 are SGHRS and YFSETQ. CDR3 length equals 14 residues. J lost 0 bases, V lost 4 bases, and 2 bases had no gene match. CDR3 protein: CASSRDRVSYEQYF. CDR3 sequence (DNA): TGCGCCAGCAGCAGGGACAGGGTCTCCTACGAGCAGTACTTC.

The chain carries TRBV7-2 and TRBJ1-1; no firm D call. The CDR3 sequence is 15 residues long. Trimming pared 1 base from V and 8 bases from J, leaving 17 bases between. The V gene's germline CDR1 is SGHTA and CDR2 FQGNSA. The DNA of the CDR3 is TGTGCCAGCAGCTTAGTGGCGGGAACCAGAACGGAAGCTTTCTTT. Protein sequence: CASSLVAGTRTEAFF.

The V and J genes are TRBV5-1 and TRBJ2-2, with D maybe TRBD2 (6 bases). The length of the CDR3 is 14 residues. Trimming took 5 bases from V and 4 from J, leaving 12 bases between them. Germline values: CDR1 SGHRS, CDR2 YFSETQ. CDR3 loop: CASSFVGGTGELFF. In nucleotides, the CDR3 is TGCGCCAGCAGTTTCGTCGGGGGCACCGGGGAGCTGTTTTTT.

This clone was observed a few times. This chain connects TRBV11-1 to TRBJ1-3; 8 bases align to TRBD1. The CDR3 length is 17 residues. The V and J ends lost 2 bases and 4 bases, in that order; junction bases with no gene match: 10. Germline V gives CDR1 SGHAT, CDR2 FQDESV (reference sequence). CDR3 DNA: TGTGCCAGCAGCTTAAATTTCTGGGACAGGTTAGGAAACACCATATATTTT. Translated, it gives CASSLNFWDRLGNTIYF.

This chain uses TRBV28 with TRBJ2-6; D is possibly TRBD2 (6 bases). CDR3 length equals 14 residues. Trimming shortened V by 3 bases and J by 4 bases, and 7 bases separated the two germline ends. CDR1 MDHEN and CDR2 SYDVKM come from the germline V gene. In nucleotides, the CDR3 is TGTGCCAGCAGTTTGGGGGGAGGGGCCAACGTCCTGACTTTC. Protein product: CASSLGGGANVLTF.

V and J are TRBV9 and TRBJ1-2, with 9 nucleotides matching TRBD1. The CDR3 sequence is 15 residues long. After removal of 4 bases from V and 8 bases from J, the junction contained 12 bases not matched to a gene. Germline V lookup: CDR1 SGDLS, CDR2 YYNGEE. The chain's CDR3 is CASSPGTGRPGGYTF. The CDR3 coding sequence is TGTGCCAGCAGCCCGGGGACAGGGCGGCCTGGAGGCTACACCTTC. The full variable domain, completed using reference TRBV9 and TRBJ1-2, is DSGVTQTPKHLITATGQRVTLRCSPRSGDLSVYWYQQSLDQGLQFLIQYYNGEERAKGNILERFSAQQFPDLHSELNLSSLELGDSALYFCASSPGTGRPGGYTFGSGTRLTVV.

The chain employs TRBV5-1 and TRBJ1-4; D is uncertain. V was cut by 4 bases and J by 3 bases, with 13 bases left in between. Germline CDR1 is SGHRS and CDR2 is YFSETQ. This CDR3 is built from 15 residues. The CDR3 here is CASSSSPGANEKLFF. Written as DNA, the CDR3 is TGCGCCAGCAGCAGTTCCCCGGGAGCTAATGAAAAACTGTTTTTT. Full variable domain (outside the CDR3, taken from reference TRBV5-1 and TRBJ1-4): KAGVTQTPRYLIKTRGQQVTLSCSPISGHRSVSWYQQTPGQGLQFLFEYFSETQRNKGNFPGRFSGRQFSNSRSEMNVSTLELGDSALYLCASSSSPGANEKLFFGSGTQLSVL.

The V call is TRBV5-1, the J call TRBJ2-7, with TRBD2 matching 9 bases. The CDR3 runs to 16 residues. V lost 4 bases to trimming and J lost 0 bases; unmatched junction nucleotides: 8. Germline CDR1 reads SGHRS; CDR2 reads YFSETQ. The DNA of the CDR3 is TGCGCCAGCAGCCCTGCGCTAGCGGGGCCCTCCTACGAGCAGTACTTC. Its translation is CASSPALAGPSYEQYF.

This clone appeared a single time. This chain joins TRBV27 and TRBJ1-1, with 7 bases fitting TRBD1. The CDR3 runs 12 residues. Germline trimming cut 8 bases from V and 0 bases from J; bases unmatched to any gene: 0. The germline V gene has CDR1 MNHEY and CDR2 SMNVEV (reference sequence). The CDR3 region is CASGQVNTEAFF. The CDR3 coding sequence is TGTGCCAGCGGACAGGTGAACACTGAAGCTTTCTTT.

The chain is built from TRBV7-8 and TRBJ2-1; 10 positions agree with TRBD1. The CDR3 covers 19 residues. J gave up 0 bases and V 1 base, and 9 bases lay outside the gene matches. Germline CDR1 reads SGHVS; CDR2 reads FQNEAQ. In DNA, the CDR3 is TGTGCCAGCAGCTTAGGAAGGACAGGGGGTGGAGGCTCCTACAATGAGCAGTTCTTC. It translates to CASSLGRTGGGGSYNEQFF.

J is TRBJ2-1 and V is TRBV19; 11 nucleotides match TRBD2. The ends lost 5 bases at V and 8 bases at J; junction bases unmatched: 8. Germline V gene lookup returns CDR1 LNHDA and CDR2 SQIVND (reference sequence). The length of the CDR3 is 15 residues. As DNA, the CDR3 is TGTGCCAGTAGTCTACGACTAGCGGGGATCGATGAGCAGTTCTTC. It translates to CASSLRLAGIDEQFF.